The 10 T cell receptor beta chains below were found in one sample sequenced in a study of blood T cell repertoires in COVID-19. Only in-frame clones appear in the TCRdb table, and some are missing; sequencing was by immunoSEQ multiplex PCR. The data show about 100,000 clones, with about 86% seen just once and roughly 2.7% held by the top ten. What was sequenced was PBMCs or T cells enriched from blood (not recorded which). Receptors were obtained from a woman aged 45-65 years who had recovered from COVID-19.

The chain combines TRBV10-3 with TRBJ1-2; 7 positions match TRBD1. The CDR3 consists of 13 residues. J gave up 6 bases and V 9 bases, and 10 bases lay outside the gene matches. CDR1 is ENHRY, CDR2 SYGVKD, per germline. In DNA form, the CDR3 reads TGTGCCATTGGGTCACAGGGGATGAATGGCTACACCTTC. It codes for CAIGSQGMNGYTF.

The chain couples TRBV6-5 to TRBJ1-5, with D possibly being TRBD1 (5 bases). Germline V gene data show CDR1 as MNHEY and CDR2 as SVGAGI. This CDR3 has 14 residues. V gave up 8 bases and J gave up 0 bases, with 11 bases separating them. CDR3 sequence: CASWGGVSNQPQHF. The CDR3 DNA is TGTGCCAGCTGGGGCGGGGTTAGCAATCAGCCCCAGCATTTT.

This rearrangement joins TRBV28 to TRBJ1-5; 9 nucleotides match TRBD1. From germline, CDR1 is MDHEN and CDR2 SYDVKM. The CDR3 loop spans 13 amino acids. Germline trimming cut 10 bases from V and 7 bases from J; bases unmatched to any gene: 8. The CDR3 bases are TGTGCCACAGGGGACAGGGAAGGGCAGCCCCAGCATTTT. The encoded protein is CATGDREGQPQHF.

This rearrangement joins TRBV2 to TRBJ1-4; a possible D gene is TRBD1 (6 bases). In germline, CDR1 is SNHLY, CDR2 FYNNEI. The germline V and J ends were trimmed by 7 bases and 1 base, with 7 bases remaining between them. There are 13 residues in the CDR3. The CDR3 sequence is CASKGGTNEKLFF. The CDR3 DNA is TGTGCCAGCAAAGGGGGAACTAATGAAAAACTGTTTTTT.

The chain uses TRBV7-9 and TRBJ1-4, with D unresolved. This CDR3 is built from 17 residues. The V end was cut by 1 base, the J end by 0 bases, with 12 bases between. Germline CDR1 and CDR2: SEHNR and FQNEAQ (reference sequence). CDR3 in DNA: TGTGCCAGCAGCTTAGAAGTCTTTACTGCAACTAATGAAAAACTGTTTTTT. This gives the protein CASSLEVFTATNEKLFF.

This clone was seen a single time. The genes are TRBV12-3 or TRBV12-4 and TRBJ2-3; weak D call: TRBD1 (5 bases). V shed 6 bases and J shed 1 base, with 8 bases lying between them. The CDR3 has 13 amino acids. CDR3 bases: TGTGCCAGCAGATTGACAGGCACAGATACGCAGTATTTT. This translates into CASRLTGTDTQYF.

The chain carries TRBV10-3 and TRBJ2-7; 7 positions match TRBD1. The germline V gene encodes CDR1 ENHRY and CDR2 SYGVKD. CDR3 length: 11 residues. The junction had 1 base not matched to a gene; V was cut back by 6 bases and J by 5 bases. The CDR3 protein is CAIRGQNEQYF. CDR3 DNA: TGTGCCATCAGGGGACAGAACGAGCAGTACTTC.

The V gene is TRBV5-4, the J gene TRBJ2-1; TRBD1 matches at 7 bases. This CDR3 region has 15 residues. CDR1 and CDR2 (germline): SGHNT, YYREEE (reference sequence). J gave up 7 bases and V 2 bases, and 9 bases lay outside the gene matches. CDR3 sequence: CASSFPGTDMNEQFF. CDR3 nucleotide sequence: TGTGCCAGCAGCTTCCCCGGGACAGATATGAATGAGCAGTTCTTC.

This clone is a singleton in its sample. The CDR3 DNA sequence: TGTGCCACCAGGCCGGGACAGGAGGGGGGGGGAGAGACCCAGTACTTC. Protein sequence: CATRPGQEGGGETQYF. The chain combines TRBV24-1 with TRBJ2-5, with D perhaps matching TRBD1 (8 bases). The CDR3 is 16 residues long. V was shortened by 7 bases and J by 4 bases, with 21 bases between the two germline ends. Germline V gene sequence: CDR1 KGHDR, CDR2 SFDVKD.

The V and J genes are TRBV19 and TRBJ2-7, with TRBD2 identical over 15 bases. Trimming removed 5 bases from V and 6 bases from J; junction bases left unmatched: 5. Germline V gene lookup returns CDR1 LNHDA and CDR2 SQIVND (reference sequence). The CDR3 extends over 15 amino acids. Here the CDR3 DNA reads TGTGCCAGTAGTGTTGGGACTAGCGGGAGGTCCGAGCAGTACTTC. Its protein product is CASSVGTSGRSEQYF.